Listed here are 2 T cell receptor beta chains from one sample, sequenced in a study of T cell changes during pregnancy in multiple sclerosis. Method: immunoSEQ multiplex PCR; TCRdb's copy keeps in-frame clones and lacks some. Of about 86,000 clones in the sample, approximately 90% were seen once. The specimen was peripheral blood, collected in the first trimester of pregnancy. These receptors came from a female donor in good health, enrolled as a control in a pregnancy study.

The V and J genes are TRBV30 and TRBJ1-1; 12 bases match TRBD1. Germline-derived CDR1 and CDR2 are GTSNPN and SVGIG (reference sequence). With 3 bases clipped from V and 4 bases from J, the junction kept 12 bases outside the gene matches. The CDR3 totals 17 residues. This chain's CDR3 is CAWSQRPGQGALTEAFF. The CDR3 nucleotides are TGTGCCTGGAGCCAAAGGCCGGGACAGGGGGCTCTCACTGAAGCTTTCTTT.

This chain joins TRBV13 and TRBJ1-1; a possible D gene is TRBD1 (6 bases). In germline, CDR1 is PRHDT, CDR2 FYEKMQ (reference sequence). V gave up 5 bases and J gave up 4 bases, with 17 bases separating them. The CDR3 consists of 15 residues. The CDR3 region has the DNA TGTGCCAGCAGCGCAAGGGGGGGGCGTGGCACTGAAGCTTTCTTT. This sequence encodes CASSARGGRGTEAFF.